The subject of this entry is one TCR beta chain. This specimen belongs to a study of T cell changes during pregnancy in multiple sclerosis. Assay: immunoSEQ multiplex PCR; the TCRdb copy retains only in-frame clones and omits some. Found here are roughly 40,000 clones, roughly nine tenths of them singletons; the top ten hold approximately 12%. This sequence was found in a female donor with multiple sclerosis, enrolled in a pregnancy study. Here the sequenced sample was CD8+ T cells from peripheral blood mononuclear cells, taken in the first trimester of pregnancy.

Written as DNA, the CDR3 is TGTGCCAGCAGTCAACCTACAGGGTTGAACACTGAAGCTTTCTTT. Translating gives CASSQPTGLNTEAFF. The chain recombines TRBV6-6 with TRBJ1-1; maybe TRBD1 (6 bases). The CDR3 contains 15 residues. The germline V gene encodes CDR1 MNHNY and CDR2 SVGAGI (reference sequence). V lost 5 bases, J lost 0 bases, and 13 bases lay in between.